A selection of T cell receptor beta chains follows, all from one sample in a study of PD-L1 blockade in urothelial cancer. TCRdb keeps only in-frame clones here, not all; method: immunoSEQ multiplex PCR. The sample includes approximately 120,000 clones, more than 70% of them seen just once. This material consisted of PBMCs, taken around atezolizumab (anti-PD-L1) treatment. The receptors shown here come from a man aged 50 to 60 with urothelial cancer. Each CDR3 is given with its conserved first and last residue. D genes are given only for firm matches. Size is stated for part of the rows, as once, few or many counts, or as a class when the clone is expanded.

cdr3_aa: CASSFGGRGNNEQFF
clone_size: -
v_call: TRBV5-4
j_call: TRBJ2-1
d_call: TRBD2

cdr3_aa: CASSDVGRAGDEQFF
clone_size: -
v_call: TRBV6-4
j_call: TRBJ2-1
d_call: TRBD2

cdr3_aa: CASSFPGGVWGYTF
clone_size: medium-sized
v_call: TRBV13
j_call: TRBJ1-2
d_call: TRBD1

cdr3_aa: CASSIESGRLGGEQFF
clone_size: -
v_call: TRBV19
j_call: TRBJ2-1
d_call: -

cdr3_aa: CASRLRDRGNQPQHF
clone_size: -
v_call: TRBV19
j_call: TRBJ1-5
d_call: TRBD1

cdr3_aa: CASRVAAGFTGELFF
clone_size: -
v_call: TRBV4-1
j_call: TRBJ2-2
d_call: -

cdr3_aa: CASSQEAGTGMSYEQYF
clone_size: -
v_call: TRBV4-1
j_call: TRBJ2-7
d_call: TRBD1

cdr3_aa: CASSAQGPRNTGELFF
clone_size: -
v_call: TRBV9
j_call: TRBJ2-2
d_call: -

cdr3_aa: CASSLRQGAPEKLFF
clone_size: -
v_call: TRBV5-8
j_call: TRBJ1-4
d_call: TRBD1

cdr3_aa: CASSLAVIAGYYNEQFF
clone_size: -
v_call: TRBV5-1
j_call: TRBJ2-1
d_call: TRBD2

cdr3_aa: CASSRMVRVGTEAFF
clone_size: -
v_call: TRBV18
j_call: TRBJ1-1
d_call: -

cdr3_aa: CASSIARSSYNEQFF
clone_size: -
v_call: TRBV19
j_call: TRBJ2-1
d_call: -

cdr3_aa: CASSQAGTRVREQFF
clone_size: -
v_call: TRBV4-1
j_call: TRBJ2-1
d_call: -

cdr3_aa: CASSPSGQMNTEAFF
clone_size: -
v_call: TRBV5-1
j_call: TRBJ1-1
d_call: TRBD1

cdr3_aa: CASSQDPGGIDTQYF
clone_size: -
v_call: TRBV4-2
j_call: TRBJ2-3
d_call: TRBD2

cdr3_aa: CASSVGTPSYEQYF
clone_size: -
v_call: TRBV9
j_call: TRBJ2-7
d_call: -

cdr3_aa: CASYTLGGGPSRYTF
clone_size: -
v_call: TRBV28
j_call: TRBJ1-2
d_call: -

cdr3_aa: CASSTRDTYSGNTIYF
clone_size: -
v_call: TRBV9
j_call: TRBJ1-3
d_call: -

cdr3_aa: CASSNTSGSSYEQYF
clone_size: -
v_call: TRBV13
j_call: TRBJ2-7
d_call: TRBD2

cdr3_aa: CAWRGLPGQGLETQYF
clone_size: -
v_call: TRBV30
j_call: TRBJ2-5
d_call: TRBD1

cdr3_aa: CASSLRDRDYGYTF
clone_size: few
v_call: TRBV21-1
j_call: TRBJ1-2
d_call: -

cdr3_aa: CASSASGISYNEQFF
clone_size: -
v_call: TRBV9
j_call: TRBJ2-1
d_call: -

cdr3_aa: CASSHRERDGELFF
clone_size: few
v_call: TRBV16
j_call: TRBJ2-2
d_call: -

cdr3_aa: CASSSGLGDTGELFF
clone_size: few
v_call: TRBV7-3
j_call: TRBJ2-2
d_call: -

cdr3_aa: CASSSRTGGFLYEQYF
clone_size: -
v_call: TRBV7-8
j_call: TRBJ2-7
d_call: TRBD1

cdr3_aa: CASSPYVSGANVLTF
clone_size: -
v_call: TRBV7-3
j_call: TRBJ2-6
d_call: -

cdr3_aa: CASSRGAGNTIYF
clone_size: -
v_call: TRBV19
j_call: TRBJ1-3
d_call: -

cdr3_aa: CASTGRGNTEAFF
clone_size: -
v_call: TRBV2
j_call: TRBJ1-1
d_call: -

cdr3_aa: CASSGPGTSGRRNSYNEQFF
clone_size: few
v_call: TRBV6-1
j_call: TRBJ2-1
d_call: TRBD2

cdr3_aa: CATRTGTSLSEQYF
clone_size: -
v_call: TRBV15
j_call: TRBJ2-7
d_call: -

cdr3_aa: CAWSVGGPQETQYF
clone_size: -
v_call: TRBV30
j_call: TRBJ2-5
d_call: -

cdr3_aa: CASTRTGTGGHSPLHF
clone_size: -
v_call: TRBV7-2
j_call: TRBJ1-6
d_call: TRBD1